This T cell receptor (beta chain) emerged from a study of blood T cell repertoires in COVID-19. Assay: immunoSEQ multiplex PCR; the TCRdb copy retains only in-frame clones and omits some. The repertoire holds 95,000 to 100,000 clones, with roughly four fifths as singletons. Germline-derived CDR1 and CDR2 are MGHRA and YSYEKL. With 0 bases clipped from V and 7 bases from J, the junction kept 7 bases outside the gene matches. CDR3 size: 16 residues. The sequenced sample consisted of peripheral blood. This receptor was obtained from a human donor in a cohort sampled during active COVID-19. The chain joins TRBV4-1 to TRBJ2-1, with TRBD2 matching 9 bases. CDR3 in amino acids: CASSQDATSGHNEQFF. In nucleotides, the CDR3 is TGCGCCAGCAGCCAAGACGCGACTAGCGGTCATAATGAGCAGTTCTTC.